The 26 T cell receptor beta chains presented below share a single source sample, sequenced in a study of T cells after yellow fever vaccination. Using its own MiXCR run on the 5' RACE reads, TCRdb lists one record per CDR3 protein. The sample lists 250,000 or so distinct CDR3 sequences, around 3.5% occurring once. The material sequenced was PBMCs, taken 15 days after the yellow fever booster vaccination. Receptors were obtained from a man in his late teens or twenties who received the YFV17D yellow fever vaccine.

This clonotype was seen repeatedly, ten times or more. Here the CDR3 reads CASSSQGAIAEAFF. The CDR3 DNA follows: TGTGCCAGCAGCTCTCAGGGGGCTATTGCTGAAGCTTTCTTT. The V and J genes are TRBV12-3 or TRBV12-4 and TRBJ1-1; TRBD1 matches 8 bases. J gave up 6 bases and V 6 bases, and 9 bases lay outside the gene matches. This CDR3 region has 14 residues.

Ten or more counts support this clonotype. This chain links TRBV27 with TRBJ1-1; no reliable D call. The germline gives CDR1 MNHEY, CDR2 SMNVEV (reference sequence). V shed 4 bases and J shed 4 bases, with 10 bases lying between them. The CDR3 loop spans 13 amino acids. CDR3 DNA sequence: TGTGCCAGCAGTTCGGTCGTGGGCACTGAAGCTTTCTTT. Translated: CASSSVVGTEAFF.

This clonotype was picked up many times. The chain combines TRBV18 with TRBJ1-2; 7 bases are shared with TRBD1. Germline V gene sequence: CDR1 KGHSH, CDR2 LQKENI. The CDR3 totals 14 residues. V gave up 2 bases and J gave up 4 bases; unmatched junction bases: 4. The CDR3 region is CASSPTGQTYGYTF. Written as DNA, the CDR3 is TGTGCCAGCTCACCAACGGGACAGACCTATGGCTACACCTTC. The variable domain in full, completed from reference TRBV18 and TRBJ1-2, reads NAGVMQNPRHLVRRRGQEARLRCSPMKGHSHVYWYRQLPEEGLKFMVYLQKENIIDESGMPKERFSAEFPKEGPSILRIQQVVRGDSAAYFCASSPTGQTYGYTFGSGTRLTVV.

This clonotype was recorded at least ten times. The chain links TRBV10-3 to TRBJ2-1, with D possibly matching TRBD1 (7 bases). V dropped 3 bases and J dropped 4 bases, with 10 bases sitting between them. The CDR3 is 14 amino acids. Germline assignment: CDR1 ENHRY and CDR2 SYGVKD. CDR3 coding DNA: TGTGCCATCAGTGACGGGGGACAGTACAATGAGCAGTTCTTC. It codes for CAISDGGQYNEQFF.

This clonotype was recorded a few times. The rearrangement joins TRBV12-3 or TRBV12-4 to TRBJ2-5; D is unresolved. V was cut by 4 bases and J by 3 bases, with 9 bases left in between. CDR3 length: 13 amino acids. The CDR3 region is CASSSEKEETQYF. The CDR3 DNA reads as TGTGCCAGCAGTTCAGAAAAGGAAGAGACCCAGTACTTC.

This clonotype was counted at least ten times. The chain combines TRBV29-1 with TRBJ1-1; D not certain. V was clipped by 7 bases and J by 3 bases, with 6 bases between them. Germline CDR1 and CDR2: SQVTM and ANQGSEA. There are 10 residues in the CDR3. CDR3 nucleotide sequence: TGCAGCGGGATGGACACTGAAGCTTTCTTT. This codes for CSGMDTEAFF.

This clonotype was seen ten or more times. The chain uses TRBV12-3 or TRBV12-4 and TRBJ2-3, with 10 bases lining up with TRBD2. The CDR3 is 14 amino acids. V was clipped by 5 bases and J by 3 bases; unmatched bases: 2. DNA for the CDR3: TGTGCCAGCAGTAAAGCGGGGGGGACAGATACGCAGTATTTT. It yields the protein CASSKAGGTDTQYF.

The sample holds many counts of this clonotype. J is TRBJ2-1 and V is TRBV11-2, with D possibly being TRBD1 (6 bases). CDR1 is SGHAT and CDR2 is FQNNGV in the germline V gene. This CDR3 comprises 13 residues. V was pared by 5 bases and J by 16 bases, with 21 bases between. CDR3 protein: CASSPWGVTGTFF. The DNA of the CDR3 is TGTGCCAGCAGCCCGTGGGGAGTCACAGGGACCTTCTTC.

The table lists this clonotype with many counts. J is TRBJ2-7 and V is TRBV20-1, with D unclear. Germline CDR1 DFQATT, CDR2 SNEGSKA (reference sequence). V was cut by 5 bases and J by 0 bases, with 11 bases left in between. The CDR3 length is 13 residues. The CDR3 sequence: CSAPGPSSYEQYV. The CDR3 DNA reads TGCAGTGCTCCTGGCCCGAGCTCCTACGAGCAGTACGTC.

This clonotype appeared a few times. This chain connects TRBV4-3 to TRBJ2-7, with D possibly being TRBD1 (6 bases). Between the trimmed V and J ends, which lost 0 bases and 3 bases, there was a span of 9 bases. CDR1 is LGHNA, CDR2 YSLEER, per germline. The CDR3 has 14 amino acids. CDR3 in DNA: TGCGCCAGCAGCCAAGAAGACAGGTTCTACGAGCAGTACTTC. Protein product: CASSQEDRFYEQYF.

The genes are TRBV7-8 and TRBJ2-1; D remains ambiguous. CDR1 and CDR2 (germline): SGHVS, FQNEAQ. Trimming left V 4 bases short and J 0 bases short, with 13 bases between. The CDR3 length is 16 residues. CDR3 coding DNA: TGTGCCAGCAGCTCTCTAAGTGTGAGCTCCTACAATGAGCAGTTCTTC. This translates into CASSSLSVSSYNEQFF.

The rearrangement uses TRBV19 and TRBJ1-2; 10 bases map to TRBD1. CDR1 is LNHDA, CDR2 SQIVND, per germline (reference sequence). The V gene end was trimmed by 5 bases and the J gene end by 6 bases; junction bases not matched to a gene: 9. The CDR3 totals 15 residues. CDR3 residues: CASSAGDRGWNGYTF. Written as DNA, the CDR3 is TGTGCCAGTAGTGCCGGGGACAGGGGATGGAATGGCTACACCTTC.

This clonotype has a count of ten or more. The junction does not match germline at one end; this may be a read error. V usage is TRBV12-3 or TRBV12-4 and J usage is TRBJ1-1; no clear D gene. This CDR3 has 15 residues. The CDR3 nucleotides read TGTGCCAGCGTCGGAAACAACGTGGGGAACGCTGAAGCTTTCTTT. Its translation is CASVGNNVGNAEAFF.

This clonotype was observed many times. The V call is TRBV7-2, the J call TRBJ2-3; 11 bases match TRBD2. J gave up 5 bases and V 1 base, and 8 bases lay outside the gene matches. The germline CDR1 and CDR2 sequences are SGHTA and FQGNSA. The CDR3 loop spans 17 amino acids. In DNA, the CDR3 is TGTGCCAGCAGCTTAGGGTCCCTAGCGGGGGGTCAAGATACGCAGTATTTT. Amino acid sequence: CASSLGSLAGGQDTQYF.

This clonotype was seen many times. The rearrangement uses TRBV6-2 or TRBV6-3 and TRBJ1-6; 7 nucleotides line up with TRBD1. V was clipped by 6 bases and J by 7 bases; unmatched bases: 18. This CDR3 spans 18 amino acids. Germline CDR1 reads MNHEY; CDR2 reads SVGEGT. In DNA, the CDR3 is TGTGCCAGCAGACTTCCCGAGGGACAGTCGTCGGGGAATTCACCCCTCCACTTT. It is translated as CASRLPEGQSSGNSPLHF.

This clonotype was seen at least ten times. The rearrangement links TRBV11-1 to TRBJ1-1; D gene unclear. CDR1 and CDR2 from the germline V gene are SGHAT and FQDESV (reference sequence). The CDR3 is made up of 17 amino acids. The ends were cut back, 1 base at V and 7 bases at J, with 22 bases in the middle. CDR3 DNA: TGTGCCAGCAGCTTAGTAGACGTTAACTTAGATTCCGGTGAAGCTTTCTTT. Translating gives CASSLVDVNLDSGEAFF.

This clonotype has ten or more counts. The rearrangement joins TRBV5-1 to TRBJ2-1, with D possibly matching TRBD1 (6 bases). The CDR3 extends over 15 amino acids. CDR1 SGHRS and CDR2 YFSETQ come from the germline V gene. Trimming shortened V by 3 bases and J by 9 bases, and 19 bases separated the two germline ends. CDR3 DNA sequence: TGCGCCAGCAGCTGGAAGACAGGCTTGGCCTCTGAGCAGTTCTTC. Translated, it gives CASSWKTGLASEQFF.

This clonotype was seen at least ten times. The rearrangement uses TRBV20-1 and TRBJ2-5; D is possibly TRBD2 (6 bases). Germline CDR1 and CDR2: DFQATT and SNEGSKA (reference sequence). V lost 3 bases and J lost 1, with 9 bases in between. This CDR3 has 13 amino acids. The CDR3 protein is CSASWRGQETQYF. Here the CDR3 DNA reads TGCAGTGCTAGTTGGCGGGGCCAAGAGACCCAGTACTTC.

This clonotype was recorded many times. The chain employs TRBV20-1 and TRBJ1-6, with D perhaps matching TRBD1 (5 bases). The V end lost 2 bases, the J end lost 8 bases, and 19 bases lay between the germline ends. The CDR3 extends over 16 amino acids. The germline V gene encodes CDR1 DFQATT and CDR2 SNEGSKA (reference sequence). The CDR3 nucleotides read TGCAGTGCTAGATCCTCAGGGACGGGTTGGGATTCACCCCTCCACTTT. Its translation: CSARSSGTGWDSPLHF.

This clonotype was observed many times. This chain uses TRBV12-3 or TRBV12-4 with TRBJ2-7, with 10 positions matching TRBD1. After removal of 3 bases from V and 6 bases from J, the junction contained 8 bases not matched to a gene. CDR3 length equals 15 residues. Here the CDR3 DNA reads TGTGCCAGCAGTTTCTGGACAGGGGGATTTAGCGAGCAGTACGTC. It encodes CASSFWTGGFSEQYV.

In this sample, this clonotype turned up many times. The chain employs TRBV5-1 and TRBJ2-1; 12 bases fit TRBD2. V lost 3 bases and J lost 2; bases outside the gene matches: 6. CDR3 length: 17 residues. Germline V lookup: CDR1 SGHRS, CDR2 YFSETQ. CDR3 DNA: TGCGCCAGCAGCTCGGCCAGGACTAGCGGGACCTACAATGAGCAGTTCTTC. The encoded protein is CASSSARTSGTYNEQFF.

This clonotype has at least ten counts. The chain carries TRBV15 and TRBJ1-4; D might be TRBD1 (5 bases). The CDR3 runs 15 residues. V lost 1 base to trimming and J lost 8 bases, with 14 bases between them. Germline V gives CDR1 LNHNV, CDR2 YYDKDF (reference sequence). The CDR3 sequence is CATSRARGYGEKLFF. Here the CDR3 DNA reads TGTGCCACCAGCAGAGCTCGGGGGTATGGGGAAAAACTGTTTTTT.

In this sample, this clonotype turned up many times. The J gene is TRBJ1-4, the V gene TRBV25-1; TRBD1 matches 7 bases. Germline values: CDR1 MGHDK, CDR2 SYGVNS. The CDR3 spans 15 residues. J lost 8 bases, V lost 5 bases, and 11 bases had no gene match. In nucleotides, the CDR3 is TGTGCCAGCAGTTCCACAGGGGCACCGAGGGAAAAACTGTTTTTT. Amino acid sequence: CASSSTGAPREKLFF.

This clonotype has a count of ten or more. The rearrangement links TRBV7-3 to TRBJ2-3; the match to TRBD2 covers 8 bases. CDR1 and CDR2 from the germline V gene are SGHTA and FQGTGA. This CDR3 spans 14 amino acids. Unmatched junction bases numbered 7, after V lost 5 bases and J lost 6 bases. CDR3 loop: CASSTGTRGDTQYF. CDR3 sequence (DNA): TGTGCCAGCAGCACCGGGACTAGGGGCGATACGCAGTATTTT.

This clonotype was recorded a few times. This chain joins TRBV5-5 and TRBJ1-2, with D possibly TRBD1 on 6 matching bases. Per the germline V gene, CDR1 is SGHKS and CDR2 is YYEKEE (reference sequence). The CDR3 is 15 residues long. The V end was cut by 0 bases, the J end by 2 bases, with 11 bases between. CDR3 sequence: CASSLGGTHNYGYTF. CDR3 nucleotide sequence: TGTGCCAGCAGCTTGGGAGGGACACACAACTATGGCTACACCTTC.

Written as DNA, the CDR3 is TGTGCCAGCAGTTGGGGAACAGGCTACGAGCAGTACGTC. This translates into CASSWGTGYEQYV. The V gene is TRBV27, the J gene TRBJ2-7, with D possibly being TRBD1 (5 bases). V dropped 4 bases and J dropped 3 bases, with 10 bases sitting between them. The germline CDR1 and CDR2 sequences are MNHEY and SMNVEV (reference sequence). This CDR3 contains 13 residues.